The sequence of this TCR beta chain was determined in a study of tumor-infiltrating lymphocytes in localized non-small cell lung cancer. Sequencing used immunoSEQ multiplex PCR; TCRdb keeps in-frame clones, though not all of them. The data contain some 15,000 clones, approximately 84% of them seen just once; the ten biggest clones take up approximately 4.9%. The trim removed 3 bases at V and 2 bases at J, leaving 7 bases unmatched. This CDR3 region has 15 residues. The germline V gene has CDR1 LNHDA and CDR2 SQIVND (reference sequence). This chain joins TRBV19 and TRBJ2-7; 7 positions match TRBD1. The receptor's source is a human donor with non-small cell lung cancer. The sequencing input was lung tumor tissue. CDR3 amino acids: CASSIPGQTTYEQYF. The CDR3 DNA is TGTGCCAGTAGTATCCCGGGACAGACGACCTACGAGCAGTACTTC. Full variable domain (missing parts from reference TRBV19 and TRBJ2-7): DGGITQSPKYLFRKEGQNVTLSCEQNLNHDAMYWYRQDPGQGLRLIYYSQIVNDFQKGDIAEGYSVSREKKESFPLTVTSAQKNPTAFYLCASSIPGQTTYEQYFGPGTRLTVT.